The 15 T cell receptor beta chains listed next were all sequenced from one sample in a study of cytomegalovirus exposure and HLA in healthy donors. Some clones are missing from TCRdb's copy, which holds only in-frame ones; the method was immunoSEQ multiplex PCR. The sample contains 100,000 or so clones, around 96% of which appear only once. The material sequenced was PBMCs. These receptors were obtained from a woman between 18 and 29 years old in good health and CMV-seronegative.

The V call is TRBV25-1, the J call TRBJ2-7; possible D gene TRBD1, 5 bases. CDR1 and CDR2 (germline): MGHDK, SYGVNS. The CDR3 has 14 residues. Trimming took off 5 bases at V and 1 base at J, with 12 bases between the two ends. The CDR3 here is CASSSAGPSYEQYF. The CDR3 DNA reads as TGTGCCAGCAGTTCGGCAGGGCCATCCTACGAGCAGTACTTC.

The chain couples TRBV6-6 to TRBJ1-2; possible D gene TRBD1, 6 bases. The germline CDR1 and CDR2 sequences are MNHNY and SVGAGI (reference sequence). This CDR3 comprises 15 residues. V lost 4 bases, J lost 0 bases, and 12 bases lay in between. CDR3: CASSFEGGANYGYTF. The CDR3 coding sequence is TGTGCCAGCAGTTTCGAGGGGGGGGCTAACTATGGCTACACCTTC.

The chain uses TRBV7-8 and TRBJ2-1; 10 bases fit TRBD2. The V segment lost 2 bases and the J segment 5 bases; nucleotides outside the gene matches: 9. CDR3 size: 17 residues. Germline CDR1 is SGHVS and CDR2 is FQNEAQ. CDR3 in amino acids: CASSLLRIAGGNNEQFF. The CDR3 DNA reads as TGTGCCAGCAGCTTATTGCGCATAGCGGGGGGCAACAATGAGCAGTTCTTC.

The chain uses TRBV6-5 and TRBJ2-7; 8 bases match TRBD1. Germline trimming cut 4 bases from V and 6 bases from J; bases unmatched to any gene: 8. Germline V gives CDR1 MNHEY, CDR2 SVGAGI. The CDR3 runs to 14 residues. CDR3 sequence: CASSFRTGFSEQYF. For the CDR3, the DNA is TGTGCCAGCAGTTTTCGGACAGGGTTCTCCGAGCAGTACTTC.

The chain has TRBV7-6 and TRBJ2-3, with D possibly TRBD1 on 6 matching bases. This CDR3 spans 14 amino acids. Germline V gives CDR1 SGHVS, CDR2 FNYEAQ. The germline V and J ends were trimmed by 2 bases and 6 bases, with 12 bases remaining between them. The CDR3 DNA reads TGTGCCAGCAGCTTACCCAGGGGCGGGGATACGCAGTATTTT. This codes for CASSLPRGGDTQYF.

The rearrangement links TRBV4-2 to TRBJ2-3; 11 positions agree with TRBD2. The CDR3 runs to 15 residues. Germline assignment: CDR1 LGHNA and CDR2 YNFKEQ. With V trimmed by 4 bases and J by 4 bases, 4 bases remained unmatched. The CDR3: CASSPLAGGPDTQYF. The CDR3 DNA reads as TGTGCCAGCAGCCCCCTAGCGGGGGGTCCAGATACGCAGTATTTT.

V and J are TRBV6-1 and TRBJ2-1; D ambiguous. CDR3 length: 15 amino acids. V gave up 4 bases and J gave up 3 bases, with 13 bases separating them. CDR1 and CDR2 from the germline V gene are MNHNS and SASEGT. CDR3 nucleotides: TGTGCCAGCAGTGGAGGTTTTTTCCTCTACAATGAGCAGTTCTTC. It codes for CASSGGFFLYNEQFF.

The chain is built from TRBV2 and TRBJ2-5, with D tentatively TRBD1 (6 bases). CDR1 is SNHLY, CDR2 FYNNEI, per germline. Trimming removed 7 bases at V and 5 bases at J, with 8 bases between. The CDR3 is 11 amino acids. Written as DNA, the CDR3 is TGTGCCAGCATAAGGGGGGAGACCCAGTACTTC. This translates into CASIRGETQYF.

The chain has TRBV25-1 and TRBJ1-4; no clear D. This CDR3 spans 17 amino acids. Trimming took off 1 base at V and 0 bases at J, with 12 bases between the two ends. Germline CDR1 and CDR2: MGHDK and SYGVNS. CDR3 amino acids: CASSESRERATNEKLFF. The CDR3 nucleotides read TGTGCCAGCAGTGAATCCCGAGAGCGAGCAACTAATGAAAAACTGTTTTTT.

J is TRBJ2-3 and V is TRBV5-4; 10 bases line up with TRBD2. CDR1 is SGHNT and CDR2 is YYREEE in the germline V gene (reference sequence). There are 16 residues in the CDR3. V lost 2 bases to trimming and J lost 0 bases; unmatched junction nucleotides: 3. CDR3 sequence (DNA): TGTGCCAGCAGCTTAGCGACTAGCGGGAGCACAGATACGCAGTATTTT. Its translation: CASSLATSGSTDTQYF.

The V call is TRBV6-5, the J call TRBJ1-1; D gene unclear. Deletions cut 6 bases from V and 1 base from J, with 9 bases between. The length of the CDR3 is 13 residues. Germline lookup yields CDR1 MNHEY and CDR2 SVGAGI. The CDR3 DNA sequence: TGTGCCAGCAGCCGACCGGGGAACACTGAAGCTTTCTTT. Its protein is CASSRPGNTEAFF.

This rearrangement joins TRBV2 to TRBJ2-7; weak D call: TRBD2 (5 bases). Germline V lookup: CDR1 SNHLY, CDR2 FYNNEI. There are 14 residues in the CDR3. Trimming pared 3 bases from V and 0 bases from J, leaving 9 bases between. CDR3 protein: CASSDRGPSYEQYF. As DNA, the CDR3 is TGTGCCAGCAGTGACCGGGGTCCCTCCTACGAGCAGTACTTC.

The chain couples TRBV28 to TRBJ2-2; TRBD1 aligns across 8 bases. The CDR3 length is 15 residues. Germline trimming cut 4 bases from V and 3 bases from J; bases unmatched to any gene: 4. CDR1 is MDHEN, CDR2 SYDVKM, per germline. The CDR3 region is CASSWGQDYTGELFF. CDR3 in DNA: TGTGCCAGCAGTTGGGGACAGGACTACACCGGGGAGCTGTTTTTT.

This chain uses TRBV7-8 with TRBJ2-5, with D tentatively TRBD2 (5 bases). The germline gives CDR1 SGHVS, CDR2 FQNEAQ. This CDR3 spans 14 amino acids. Deletions cut 5 bases from V and 4 bases from J, with 14 bases between. CDR3 in amino acids: CASSELERGETQYF. The DNA of the CDR3 is TGTGCCAGCAGCGAGCTGGAACGGGGAGAGACCCAGTACTTC.

The rearrangement uses TRBV11-2 and TRBJ2-5; 7 nucleotides match TRBD2. The CDR3 contains 15 residues. The J segment lost 5 bases and the V segment lost 4 bases, leaving 10 bases of the junction unmatched. CDR1 SGHAT and CDR2 FQNNGV come from the germline V gene. CDR3 residues: CASSSSPGLGETQYF. CDR3 DNA: TGTGCCAGCAGCTCTTCGCCCGGACTAGGGGAGACCCAGTACTTC.